The source of this T cell receptor beta chain is a study of T cells in Graves' hyperthyroidism and ophthalmopathy. The source material, RNA transcripts, was used to amplify TCR beta CDR3 regions. When the TCR CDR3 underwent first-round RT-PCR, the HTBI primer set was used. TCRdb re-analysed the multiplex PCR reads in MiXCR, keeping a single row per CDR3 protein. The data contain some 770,000 distinct CDR3 sequences, over 15% of them singletons. Trimming stripped 7 bases from V and 4 bases from J, with 8 bases between. This CDR3 region has 11 residues. The germline CDR1 and CDR2 sequences are SQVTM and ANQGSEA. This clonotype was observed once.

The chain uses TRBV29-1 and TRBJ1-3; possibly TRBD1 for D (6 bases). This receptor was taken from a young man with Graves' hyperthyroidism. Sample: blood. The CDR3: CSAGVGNTIYF. CDR3 DNA: TGCAGCGCAGGGGTCGGAAACACCATATATTTT.